Each of the 8 T cell receptor beta chains below was sequenced from the same sample in a study of regulatory T cells in long-lasting Graves disease. CDR3-region Arm-PCR and iRepertoire HTBI primers produced the TCR beta libraries. From the multiplex PCR reads, TCRdb called clonotypes with MiXCR, one entry per CDR3 protein. The sample carries almost 450,000 distinct CDR3 sequences, around 17% recorded once. Time point of the sample: newly diagnosed GD, antithyroid drugs for less than 3 months. PBMC-derived RNA was used for the TCR library. The same data also contributed to another study, on T cells in Graves' hyperthyroidism and ophthalmopathy.

Sequences were derived from peripheral blood mononuclear cells (PBMCs), sampled at new diagnosis, from a patient treated with antithyroid drugs. The receptor source for this set is a woman in her thirties with Graves disease.

This clonotype has only a few counts. The V gene is TRBV4-3, the J gene TRBJ1-3; a weak D match, TRBD1 (6 bases). V was pared by 7 bases and J by 0 bases, with 19 bases between. Germline-derived CDR1 and CDR2 are LGHNA and YSLEER. The CDR3 is made up of 17 amino acids. Here the CDR3 DNA reads TGCGCCAGCACCCGCATCAGGGGAAGTGCCTCTGGAAACACCATATATTTT. It yields the protein CASTRIRGSASGNTIYF.

V usage is TRBV12-5 and J usage is TRBJ2-7, with D maybe TRBD2 (6 bases). V gave up 7 bases and J gave up 3 bases, with 10 bases separating them. Looked up from germline, CDR1 is LGHNT and CDR2 is FRNRAP. The CDR3 is 12 amino acids. CDR3 DNA sequence: TGTGCTAGTGCCGCGGGATACTACGAGCAGTACTTC. This sequence encodes CASAAGYYEQYF.

This clonotype appeared once. The V and J genes are TRBV29-1 and TRBJ1-2, with a tentative D call TRBD1 (5 bases). CDR1 is SQVTM and CDR2 is ANQGSEA in the germline V gene. This CDR3 contains 18 residues. Trimming cost V 6 bases and J 0 bases, with 26 bases left between them. The CDR3 loop reads CSVIGGIWTYEANYGYTF. In DNA form, the CDR3 reads TGCAGCGTCATAGGAGGGATTTGGACATATGAAGCTAACTATGGCTACACCTTC.

V is TRBV10-3 and J is TRBJ1-2, with 7 positions matching TRBD1. This CDR3 contains 12 residues. Germline-derived CDR1 and CDR2 are ENHRY and SYGVKD. Trimming at V came to 9 bases and at J to 3 bases, leaving 4 bases not matched to a gene. The CDR3 coding sequence is TGTGCCATTTATGGGACAGACTATGGCTACACCTTC. Protein: CAIYGTDYGYTF.

In this sample, this clonotype turned up a few times. V is TRBV7-9 and J is TRBJ2-7; perhaps TRBD2 as D (5 bases). Trimming removed 2 bases from V and 0 bases from J, with 23 bases in between. Germline V gene data show CDR1 as SEHNR and CDR2 as FQNEAQ (reference sequence). CDR3 length: 19 amino acids. The CDR3 here is CASSLSSASDFHSSYEQYF. The DNA of the CDR3 is TGTGCCAGCAGCTTATCCTCCGCCTCGGACTTCCATTCCTCCTACGAGCAGTACTTC. Drawing the rest from reference TRBV7-9 and TRBJ2-7, the complete variable domain is DTGVSQNPRHKITKRGQNVTFRCDPISEHNRLYWYRQTLGQGPEFLTYFQNEAQLEKSRLLSDRFSAERPKGSFSTLEIQRTEQGDSAMYLCASSLSSASDFHSSYEQYFGPGTRLTVT.

The chain uses TRBV2 and TRBJ2-2, with 10 bases fitting TRBD2. After removal of 4 bases from V and 6 bases from J, the junction contained 5 bases not matched to a gene. The CDR3 length is 15 residues. CDR1 is SNHLY and CDR2 is FYNNEI in the germline V gene. DNA for the CDR3: TGTGCCAGCAGTGGCACTAGCGGGGTCCCCGGGGAGCTGTTTTTT. Translation: CASSGTSGVPGELFF. Using reference TRBV2 and TRBJ2-2 for the parts outside the CDR3, the full variable domain is EPEVTQTPSHQVTQMGQEVILRCVPISNHLYFYWYRQILGQKVEFLVSFYNNEISEKSEIFDDQFSVERPDGSNFTLKIRSTKLEDSAMYFCASSGTSGVPGELFFGEGSRLTVL.

This rearrangement joins TRBV19 to TRBJ2-7; D is perhaps TRBD2 (6 bases). Trimming took off 3 bases at V and 3 bases at J, with 12 bases between the two ends. CDR3 length equals 14 residues. Germline V CDR1 and CDR2: LNHDA, SQIVND (reference sequence). DNA of the CDR3: TGTGCCAGTAGTATGGGGGGAGATGACTACGAGCAGTACTTC. Encoded protein: CASSMGGDDYEQYF.

This clonotype was detected ten times or more. This sequence joins TRBV30 and TRBJ1-2; 9 positions match TRBD1. Germline CDR1 GTSNPN, CDR2 SVGIG (reference sequence). The CDR3 extends over 16 amino acids. Germline trimming cut 2 bases from V and 0 bases from J; bases unmatched to any gene: 7. CDR3 amino acids: CAWSTDRGRSNYGYTF. The CDR3, as DNA: TGTGCCTGGAGTACGGACAGGGGACGATCTAACTATGGCTACACCTTC.